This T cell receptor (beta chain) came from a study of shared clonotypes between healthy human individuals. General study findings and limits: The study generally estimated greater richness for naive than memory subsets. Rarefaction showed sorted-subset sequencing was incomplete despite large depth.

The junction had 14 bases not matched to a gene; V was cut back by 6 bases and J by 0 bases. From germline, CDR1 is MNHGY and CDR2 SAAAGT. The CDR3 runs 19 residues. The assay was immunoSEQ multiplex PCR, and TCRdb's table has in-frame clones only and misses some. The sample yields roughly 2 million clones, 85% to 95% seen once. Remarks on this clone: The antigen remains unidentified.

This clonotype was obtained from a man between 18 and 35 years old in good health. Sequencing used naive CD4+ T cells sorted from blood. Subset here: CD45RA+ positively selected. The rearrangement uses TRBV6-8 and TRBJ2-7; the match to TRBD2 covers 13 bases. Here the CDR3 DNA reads TGTGCCAGCAGACGACAACTAGCGGGAGGGCCATTTAGCTCCTACGAGCAGTACTTC. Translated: CASRRQLAGGPFSSYEQYF.